Presented here are 3 T cell receptor beta chains from one specimen sequenced in a study of regulatory T cells in long-lasting Graves disease (dated by TCRdb to about 2021). The time point label corresponds to: newly diagnosed GD, antithyroid drugs for less than 3 months. For both TCR sequencing and RNA sequencing, RNA was extracted from PBMCs in TRIzol. The library was prepared using multiplex PCR. Reads for this sample came from an Illumina HiSeq 4000. To build TCR beta libraries, CDR3 regions were amplified by Arm-PCR using iRepertoire HTBI primers. TCRdb trimmed the raw reads at Q25, called clones with MiXCR and kept productive beta chains. Merged by CDR3 protein, the rows form single entries marked with the most common genes and DNA. The sample data list 500,000 to 700,000 distinct CDR3 sequences, and 15% to 20% of these were observed just once. The ten most abundant clones make up around 19% of the sample.

These data also featured in a second study, about T cells in Graves' hyperthyroidism and ophthalmopathy.

The sequences come from peripheral blood mononuclear cells (PBMCs), collected at new diagnosis, from a patient treated with antithyroid drugs. These receptors were taken from a woman in her twenties or thirties with Graves disease. Donor details come from another sample of the same person, matched by shared clones.

This chain connects TRBV7-9 to TRBJ2-7; D possibly corresponds to TRBD1 (7 bases). The V gene's germline CDR1 is SEHNR and CDR2 FQNEAQ (reference sequence). The CDR3 sequence is 14 residues long. The V end was cut by 1 base, the J end by 6 bases, with 13 bases between. CDR3 region: CASSLGLQGGEQYF. For the CDR3, the DNA is TGTGCCAGCAGCTTAGGTCTGCAGGGGGGCGAGCAGTACTTC.

This clonotype has more than one count but fewer than ten. The chain recombines TRBV30 with TRBJ1-2; unclear D gene. In germline, CDR1 is GTSNPN, CDR2 SVGIG (reference sequence). This CDR3 region has 14 residues. With 4 bases removed from V and 7 bases from J, the gap between germline ends came to 19 bases. This chain's CDR3 is CAWTEPGVQSGYTF. For the CDR3, the DNA is TGTGCCTGGACTGAACCTGGAGTACAGTCTGGCTACACCTTC.

This chain joins TRBV5-1 and TRBJ1-3; D is possibly TRBD1 (6 bases). The CDR3 spans 15 residues. The V gene's germline CDR1 is SGHRS and CDR2 YFSETQ. Trimming left V 6 bases short and J 2 bases short, with 15 bases between. The CDR3 region is CASTMSGAPGNTIYF. CDR3 DNA: TGCGCCAGCACTATGTCAGGGGCGCCTGGAAACACCATATATTTT.